The present T cell receptor beta chain was sequenced within a study of T cell repertoires in cytomegalovirus infection (dated by TCRdb to about 2019). Notes on the research overall: Because public TCR beta signatures pointed to carriage of CMV infection together with the matching HLA type, the HLA type of each donor mattered for the analysis.

TCRdb shows the sequencer as Illumina HiSeq 1500. TCRdb redid the processing of the public reads, applying fastp at Q25 and MiXCR, and retained in-frame beta chains. Each entry is one CDR3 protein sequence, shown with its most common DNA and genes. This sample comprises hundreds of thousands of distinct CDR3 sequences, 17% of them detected only once. About 12% of the sample is taken by the ten largest. Remarks on this clonotype: Its antigen is not yet known. Nothing much larger sits one base from this clone, and base qualities are not available.

V is cut by 4 bases and J by 6 bases, and the space between the germline ends is 16 bases. CDR1 and CDR2 are drawn from the germline V gene (reference sequence): SEHNR, FQNEAQ. The CDR3 spans 16 residues, from the cysteine through the phenylalanine. Of the read, only the CDR3 DNA is kept; its 48 bases are in frame from base 1. Paper-wide results and their limitations: The ex vivo response was dominated by HLA-C-restricted CMV-specific TCR beta clonotypes, and the single most frequent clonotype in two of eight donors was supplied by these HLA-C-restricted clonotypes. Carriers of CMV infection plus the relevant HLA type were discriminated by the cumulative frequency of public TCR beta family members in the study cohort and in an independent approximately 340-donor cohort.

The receptor comes from a human donor in good health (CMV status not recorded). Some clones in this sample may be carry-over from other donors' samples. The sequence is built from TRBV7-9 and TRBJ1-6, with no confident D gene call. The sequencing sample was made of PBMCs. The sequenced DNA is TGTGCCAGCAGCTCGCTCCCGGGAAGAATTAATTCACCCCTCCACTTT. This translates into CASSSLPGRINSPLHF.